These T cell receptor beta chains were read from a single sample in a study of blood T cell repertoires in COVID-19. The protocol was immunoSEQ multiplex PCR, while the TCRdb copy is restricted to in-frame clones and leaves out a portion. The sample includes more than 200,000 clones, around 89% seen only once; the top ten take over 1.5%. Material: peripheral blood. The source of these receptors is a man aged 65 to 79 with acute or convalescent COVID-19. Both conserved end residues are part of each CDR3. A D gene is named only where the DNA matches it firmly. The size field is filled for only some rows; it gives once, few, many or a size class.

>12|-|-|TRBJ1-2|TRBV10-3
CAISGGEGGYTF
TGTGCCATCAGTGGAGGGGAGGGCGGCTACACCTTC
>13|TRBD1|-|TRBJ1-1|TRBV19
CASAQGRNTEAFF
TGTGCCAGTGCACAGGGGCGGAACACTGAAGCTTTCTTT
>13|-|-|TRBJ2-3|TRBV7-9
CASKERNTDTQYF
TGTGCCAGCAAGGAGAGAAACACAGATACGCAGTATTTT
>15|TRBD1|-|TRBJ2-5|TRBV28
CASSFPRTGEETQYF
TGTGCCAGCAGTTTCCCTAGAACAGGGGAAGAGACCCAGTACTTC
>11|-|-|TRBJ2-7|TRBV20-1
CSARRAYEQYF
TGCAGTGCTAGACGGGCCTACGAGCAGTACTTC
>16|TRBD2|-|TRBJ2-3|TRBV11-3
CASSLKAGLSTDTQYF
TGTGCCAGCAGCTTAAAAGCGGGGCTTAGCACAGATACGCAGTATTTT
>13|-|-|TRBJ2-6|TRBV12-3/TRBV12-4
CASNEYGANVLTF
TGTGCCAGCAACGAGTACGGGGCCAACGTCCTGACTTTC
>13|-|-|TRBJ2-5|TRBV5-4
CASSLWSVETQYF
TGTGCCAGCAGCTTGTGGAGCGTAGAGACCCAGTACTTC
>13|-|-|TRBJ1-2|TRBV12-3/TRBV12-4
CASSPTRVSGYTF
TGTGCCAGCAGTCCGACCAGGGTATCCGGCTACACCTTC
>14|-|-|TRBJ2-2|TRBV25-1
CASSAGQNTGELFF
TGTGCCAGCAGTGCAGGACAGAACACCGGGGAGCTGTTTTTT
>15|TRBD1|-|TRBJ1-1|TRBV6-6
CASSYTGTGETEAFF
TGTGCCAGCAGTTATACCGGGACAGGGGAAACTGAAGCTTTCTTT
>15|TRBD1|-|TRBJ2-5|TRBV29-1
CSVLMGQGARETQYF
TGCAGCGTTTTAATGGGACAGGGGGCGCGAGAGACCCAGTACTTC
>15|-|-|TRBJ1-4|TRBV28
CASQSSDATNEKLFF
TGTGCCAGCCAGTCATCAGATGCAACTAATGAAAAACTGTTTTTT
>14|TRBD1|-|TRBJ2-2|TRBV29-1
CSVTGTGNTGELFF
TGCAGCGTCACCGGGACAGGGAACACCGGGGAGCTGTTTTTT
>14|-|-|TRBJ2-1|TRBV5-1
CASQDLSSYNEQFF
TGCGCCAGCCAGGATCTAAGTTCCTACAATGAGCAGTTCTTC
>15|TRBD1|-|TRBJ1-2|TRBV11-2
CASSPRDRKLYGYTF
TGTGCCAGCAGCCCCCGGGACAGAAAGCTCTATGGCTACACCTTC
>16|TRBD1|-|TRBJ1-4|TRBV18
CASSPPTGTGNEKLFF
TGTGCCAGCTCACCACCCACCGGGACAGGGAATGAAAAACTGTTTTTT
>13|-|once|TRBJ2-6|TRBV14
CASSPGGANVLTF
TGTGCCAGCAGCCCCGGTGGGGCCAACGTCCTGACTTTC
>15|-|few|TRBJ2-6|TRBV19
CASSMGGSGANVLTF
TGTGCCAGTAGTATGGGGGGCTCTGGGGCCAACGTCCTGACTTTC
>16|TRBD2|-|TRBJ2-1|TRBV14
CASSPIGLAGVNEQFF
TGTGCCAGCAGCCCAATAGGACTAGCGGGAGTCAATGAGCAGTTCTTC
>15|TRBD1|-|TRBJ2-7|TRBV5-5
CASSRTGQVTYEQYF
TGTGCCAGCAGCCGAACCGGACAGGTGACCTACGAGCAGTACTTC
>15|-|-|TRBJ2-1|TRBV18
CASSPYGGGPDEQFF
TGTGCCAGCTCACCTTACGGGGGTGGGCCGGATGAGCAGTTCTTC
>14|TRBD2|-|TRBJ2-2|TRBV20-1
CSASVGTIGGELFF
TGCAGTGCTAGTGTAGGGACTATCGGCGGGGAGCTGTTTTTT
>16|TRBD1|-|TRBJ2-5|TRBV5-5
CASSSISGQGRETQYF
TGTGCCAGCAGCTCGATATCGGGACAGGGGCGTGAGACCCAGTACTTC
>12|TRBD2|once|TRBJ2-7|TRBV7-8
CASSRTSVEQYF
TGTGCCAGCAGCCGGACTAGCGTCGAGCAGTACTTC
>12|-|-|TRBJ2-7|TRBV7-9
CASTLDSYEQYF
TGTGCCAGCACTCTAGACAGCTACGAGCAGTACTTC